This TCR beta chain comes out of a study of shared clonotypes between healthy human individuals. Repertoires were generated with immunoSEQ multiplex PCR, while TCRdb's copy carries only in-frame clones and drops some. The table has 700,000 to 950,000 clones, 96% seen once. Only CD45RO-negative cells positively selected for CCR7 counted as naive CD8 cells, so terminally differentiated effector memory CD45RA+ cells were excluded. This CDR3 region has 16 residues. Germline V CDR1 and CDR2: SGHNT, YYREEE (reference sequence). V dropped 0 bases and J dropped 1; count of bases not matched to a gene: 7. The sample comprised naive CD8+ T cells sorted from blood. The clonotype comes from a man aged 25 to 40 in good health. This chain links TRBV5-4 with TRBJ2-7, with 7 bases matching TRBD1. The CDR3 coding sequence is TGTGCCAGCAGCTTGGACGATGGGGACAGATCCTACGAGCAGTACTTC. Translation: CASSLDDGDRSYEQYF.